These 9 T cell receptor beta chains were all obtained from the same sample, sequenced in a study of long-term antiretroviral therapy in people with HIV. At the survey level, the v3.0 immunoSEQ assay was run. The repertoire was sequenced with immunoSEQ multiplex PCR; TCRdb's copy has only in-frame clones and lacks some. The sample lists 25,000 to 35,000 clones; about 90% were seen once. The material was unsorted PBMCs, obtained 1.8 years after starting antiretroviral therapy. Receptor source: a woman younger than 30 with HIV.

The V and J genes are TRBV28 and TRBJ2-5; TRBD1 matches 8 bases. This CDR3 is 14 amino acids long. CDR1 and CDR2 (germline): MDHEN, SYDVKM. V shed 5 bases, J shed 5 bases, and the junction held 7 bases outside the gene matches. The CDR3 DNA sequence: TGTGCCAGCAGTACCCGGACAGGGAAGGAGACCCAGTACTTC. It codes for CASSTRTGKETQYF.

This chain connects TRBV5-1 to TRBJ2-1, with 7 bases matching TRBD1. Germline CDR1 and CDR2: SGHRS and YFSETQ. The J segment lost 3 bases and the V segment lost 3 bases, leaving 6 bases of the junction unmatched. The CDR3 sequence is 15 residues long. The CDR3 DNA reads TGCGCCAGCAGCTGGACAGGACATTTCTACAATGAGCAGTTCTTC. Translating it yields CASSWTGHFYNEQFF.

This rearrangement joins TRBV7-2 to TRBJ2-7, with a weak D call TRBD2 (6 bases). Trimming left V 2 bases short and J 4 bases short, with 15 bases between. From germline, CDR1 is SGHTA and CDR2 FQGNSA. The CDR3 covers 15 residues. CDR3 nucleotides: TGTGCCAGCAGCTTACAGGTGGGAGGCTTTTACGAGCAGTACTTC. The encoded protein is CASSLQVGGFYEQYF.

The chain has TRBV25-1 and TRBJ2-5; D is possibly TRBD1 (6 bases). The CDR3 sequence is 14 residues long. Germline V gene data show CDR1 as MGHDK and CDR2 as SYGVNS. Trimming removed 1 base from V and 1 base from J, with 7 bases in between. CDR3 in amino acids: CASSEFRGQETQYF. The CDR3 bases are TGTGCCAGCAGTGAATTCAGGGGCCAAGAGACCCAGTACTTC.

The chain couples TRBV28 to TRBJ2-1; D is unresolved. This CDR3 is built from 11 residues. Germline CDR1 MDHEN, CDR2 SYDVKM. V was pared by 5 bases and J by 8 bases, with 7 bases between. The CDR3 region has the DNA TGTGCCAGCAGTGCCGACCATGAGCAGTTCTTC. Translated, it gives CASSADHEQFF. Together with reference TRBV28 and TRBJ2-1, the CDR3 gives the full variable domain: DVKVTQSSRYLVKRTGEKVFLECVQDMDHENMFWYRQDPGLGLRLIYFSYDVKMKEKGDIPEGYSVSREKKERFSLILESASTNQTSMYLCASSADHEQFFGPGTRLTVL.

The chain employs TRBV27 and TRBJ2-1; D may be TRBD1 or TRBD2 (5 bases each). The CDR3 contains 15 residues. Trimming took 6 bases from V and 3 from J, leaving 15 bases between them. Germline loops: CDR1 MNHEY, CDR2 SMNVEV (reference sequence). In nucleotides, the CDR3 is TGTGCCAGCAGGTGGGAAGCTGGGGGCTACAATGAGCAGTTCTTC. It codes for CASRWEAGGYNEQFF.

In its sample, this clone was seen once. The chain couples TRBV5-6 to TRBJ2-5, with TRBD2 matching 14 bases. The J segment lost 5 bases and the V segment lost 6 bases, leaving 9 bases of the junction unmatched. The CDR3 has 16 residues. CDR1 is SGHDT, CDR2 YYEEEE, per germline. CDR3 coding DNA: TGTGCCAGCACCGAGACTAGCGGGAGGGCCCGGGAGACCCAGTACTTC. Amino acids: CASTETSGRARETQYF.

CDR3 loop: CASSQLSGNTGELFF. The CDR3 coding sequence is TGTGCCAGCAGCCAATTGTCAGGCAACACCGGGGAGCTGTTTTTT. The chain couples TRBV14 to TRBJ2-2; D unresolved. V lost 2 bases and J 2 bases, leaving 9 bases between the germline ends. The CDR3 loop spans 15 amino acids. The V gene's germline CDR1 is SGHDN and CDR2 FVKESK. Supplemented by reference TRBV14 and TRBJ2-2, the full variable domain reads EAGVTQFPSHSVIEKGQTVTLRCDPISGHDNLYWYRRVMGKEIKFLLHFVKESKQDESGMPNNRFLAERTGGTYSTLKVQPAELEDSGVYFCASSQLSGNTGELFFGEGSRLTVL.

This chain uses TRBV28 with TRBJ2-7, with TRBD1 matching 9 bases. Germline values: CDR1 MDHEN, CDR2 SYDVKM. V was clipped by 3 bases and J by 11 bases; unmatched bases: 5. CDR3 length equals 12 residues. The CDR3 DNA is TGTGCCAGCAGTTTGGGGGACAGGGAGGAGTACTTC. The encoded protein is CASSLGDREEYF.